Listed here are 25 T cell receptor beta chains from one sample, sequenced in a study of OX40 agonist ivuxolimab in advanced cancers. Sequencing used immunoSEQ multiplex PCR; TCRdb keeps in-frame clones, though not all of them. Among nearly 80,000 clones listed, roughly 86% were seen once. The starting material was CD4+ or CD8+ T cells sorted from blood, obtained in a trial of the OX40 agonist ivuxolimab. The receptors stem from an adult with an advanced solid tumor such as melanoma, head and neck, liver or kidney cancer.

In this sample, this clone turned up once. The chain couples TRBV7-9 to TRBJ2-1; D remains unclear. The CDR3 spans 13 residues. Germline assignment: CDR1 SEHNR and CDR2 FQNEAQ (reference sequence). Trimming stripped 4 bases from V and 7 bases from J, with 11 bases between. CDR3: CASSSLDQNEQFF. CDR3 coding DNA: TGTGCCAGCAGCTCCTTGGACCAAAATGAGCAGTTCTTC. The full variable domain, with the rest looked up from reference TRBV7-9 and TRBJ2-1, is DTGVSQNPRHKITKRGQNVTFRCDPISEHNRLYWYRQTLGQGPEFLTYFQNEAQLEKSRLLSDRFSAERPKGSFSTLEIQRTEQGDSAMYLCASSSLDQNEQFFGPGTRLTVL.

In its sample, this clone was seen once. The CDR3 loop is CSVGPSSGADTQYF. The CDR3 DNA is TGCAGCGTTGGCCCTAGCTCCGGGGCAGATACGCAGTATTTT. The chain employs TRBV29-1 and TRBJ2-3; perhaps TRBD2 as D (5 bases). CDR3 length: 14 residues. Germline V CDR1 and CDR2: SQVTM, ANQGSEA. V lost 4 bases and J lost 4, with 15 bases in between.

The V and J genes are TRBV29-1 and TRBJ2-2, with D perhaps matching TRBD1 (6 bases). Germline-derived CDR1 and CDR2 are SQVTM and ANQGSEA. V was clipped by 7 bases and J by 5 bases, with 17 bases between them. The CDR3 runs 14 residues. The CDR3 is CSASSWGQTGELFF. CDR3 sequence (DNA): TGCAGCGCCTCGTCATGGGGGCAAACCGGGGAGCTGTTTTTT.

A few counts support this clone. This sequence joins TRBV18 and TRBJ2-7; a weak D match, TRBD1 (6 bases). The V and J ends lost 2 bases and 3 bases respectively, with 14 bases between them. Germline CDR1 KGHSH, CDR2 LQKENI. The CDR3 sequence is 15 residues long. The CDR3 reads CASSPGAGAIYEQYF. The CDR3 region has the DNA TGTGCCAGCTCACCAGGAGCAGGGGCCATCTACGAGCAGTACTTC.

This chain joins TRBV9 and TRBJ2-5; D is unclear. The germline gives CDR1 SGDLS, CDR2 YYNGEE. V lost 0 bases, J lost 1 base, and 10 bases lay in between. This CDR3 is built from 15 residues. The CDR3 DNA reads as TGTGCCAGCAGCGTAGGTAGCACTCGCCAAGAGACCCAGTACTTC. This translates into CASSVGSTRQETQYF.

The V call is TRBV5-1, the J call TRBJ2-2; TRBD1 might be the D (6 bases). Germline CDR1 and CDR2: SGHRS and YFSETQ. This CDR3 has 16 amino acids. V was trimmed by 0 bases and J by 6 bases, leaving 15 bases between them. CDR3 nucleotides: TGCGCCAGCAGCTTGGAGGGGGTGAATTGGGCCGGGGAGCTGTTTTTT. Protein sequence: CASSLEGVNWAGELFF.

Only one count was recorded for this clone. The chain's CDR3 is CASSLLGQGLEQYF. As DNA, the CDR3 is TGTGCCAGCAGTTTATTGGGACAGGGATTGGAGCAGTACTTC. The V gene is TRBV27, the J gene TRBJ2-7, with 9 nucleotides matching TRBD1. The CDR3 runs 14 residues. CDR1 and CDR2 from the germline V gene are MNHEY and SMNVEV (reference sequence). The junction had 5 bases not matched to a gene; V was cut back by 1 base and J by 7 bases.

The genes are TRBV5-4 and TRBJ2-2, with D possibly called TRBD1 or TRBD2 (5 bases each). Trimming shortened V by 5 bases and J by 6 bases, and 14 bases separated the two germline ends. The CDR3 extends over 14 amino acids. Germline lookup yields CDR1 SGHNT and CDR2 YYREEE (reference sequence). DNA of the CDR3: TGTGCCAGCAGACAGGACTTGGAATCCGGGGAGCTGTTTTTT. Its translation is CASRQDLESGELFF. The variable domain in full, with the rest retrieved from reference TRBV5-4 and TRBJ2-2, is ETGVTQSPTHLIKTRGQQVTLRCSSQSGHNTVSWYQQALGQGPQFIFQYYREEENGRGNFPPRFSGLQFPNYSSELNVNALELDDSALYLCASRQDLESGELFFGEGSRLTVL.

The chain is built from TRBV7-2 and TRBJ2-3, with TRBD2 matching 11 bases. The length of the CDR3 is 17 residues. With V trimmed by 5 bases and J by 1 base, 8 bases remained unmatched. Per the germline V gene, CDR1 is SGHTA and CDR2 is FQGNSA. The CDR3 region has the DNA TGTGCCAGCAGCCAGACTAGCGGGGTTGGGGGCACAGATACGCAGTATTTT. Protein sequence: CASSQTSGVGGTDTQYF.

The V gene is TRBV29-1, the J gene TRBJ2-7; the D gene could be TRBD1 or TRBD2 (5 bases each). The CDR3 is made up of 12 amino acids. V lost 7 bases to trimming and J lost 7 bases, with 17 bases between them. Germline V CDR1 and CDR2: SQVTM, ANQGSEA. The chain's CDR3 is CSATRPWGEQYF. The CDR3 DNA follows: TGCAGCGCTACGAGGCCCTGGGGGGAGCAGTACTTC.

The chain recombines TRBV18 with TRBJ1-3; no reliable D call. The CDR3 length is 15 residues. Germline V CDR1 and CDR2: KGHSH, LQKENI. V gave up 6 bases and J gave up 0 bases, with 12 bases separating them. CDR3 coding DNA: TGTGCCAGCTCTATGACGTTCCGCTCTGGAAACACCATATATTTT. The encoded protein is CASSMTFRSGNTIYF.

J is TRBJ1-1 and V is TRBV5-4; 9 nucleotides match TRBD1. The germline V gene has CDR1 SGHNT and CDR2 YYREEE (reference sequence). Trimming at V came to 3 bases and at J to 11 bases, leaving 11 bases not matched to a gene. This CDR3 region has 14 residues. The CDR3 sequence is CASSSGTGQSWAFF. In DNA form, the CDR3 reads TGTGCCAGCAGCTCCGGGACAGGGCAGTCGTGGGCTTTCTTT.

The J gene is TRBJ2-7, the V gene TRBV2; the match to TRBD2 covers 14 bases. V lost 6 bases to trimming and J lost 3 bases; unmatched junction nucleotides: 4. Germline-derived CDR1 and CDR2 are SNHLY and FYNNEI. The CDR3 consists of 15 residues. The CDR3 sequence is CASRGGLAGGYEQYF. The CDR3 DNA reads as TGTGCCAGCAGGGGAGGACTAGCGGGAGGCTACGAGCAGTACTTC.

V and J are TRBV10-1 and TRBJ2-1, with 7 positions matching TRBD1. Germline lookup yields CDR1 WNHNN and CDR2 SYGVQD (reference sequence). The CDR3 contains 16 residues. After removal of 0 bases from V and 6 bases from J, the junction contained 8 bases not matched to a gene. This chain's CDR3 is CASSESRGLQGNEQFF. CDR3 in DNA: TGCGCCAGCAGTGAGTCGAGGGGGCTTCAGGGCAATGAGCAGTTCTTC.

This clone was detected a few times. The V and J genes are TRBV7-9 and TRBJ2-2, with 9 bases that match TRBD1. J lost 5 bases, V lost 4 bases, and 5 bases had no gene match. Germline V gene sequence: CDR1 SEHNR, CDR2 FQNEAQ (reference sequence). The CDR3 extends over 15 amino acids. CDR3: CASSSSQGATGELFF. The CDR3 nucleotides read TGTGCCAGCAGCTCCTCACAGGGGGCGACCGGGGAGCTGTTTTTT.

J is TRBJ2-5 and V is TRBV5-1; the match to TRBD2 covers 7 bases. The CDR3 consists of 15 residues. After removal of 0 bases from V and 4 bases from J, the junction contained 6 bases not matched to a gene. Germline V gene sequence: CDR1 SGHRS, CDR2 YFSETQ. The CDR3, as DNA: TGCGCCAGCAGCTTGGCGCTAGCGGTGGGAGAGACCCAGTACTTC. Its protein is CASSLALAVGETQYF.

J is TRBJ1-4 and V is TRBV9; 10 bases agree with TRBD1. The V gene end was trimmed by 4 bases and the J gene end by 7 bases; junction bases not matched to a gene: 16. Germline V CDR1 and CDR2: SGDLS, YYNGEE. This CDR3 has 18 residues. The CDR3: CASSPRPGTGVGREKLFF. For the CDR3, the DNA is TGTGCCAGCAGCCCCCGACCCGGGACAGGGGTGGGTCGTGAAAAACTGTTTTTT.

This chain links TRBV14 with TRBJ1-2; D remains ambiguous. The CDR3 runs 14 residues. The ends were cut back, 0 bases at V and 8 bases at J, with 13 bases in the middle. The germline CDR1 and CDR2 sequences are SGHDN and FVKESK. The CDR3 region is CASSQDLGLWGYTF. In DNA, the CDR3 is TGTGCCAGCAGCCAAGATCTTGGCTTGTGGGGCTACACCTTC.

The CDR3 loop is CASSLRVSSGANVLTF. CDR3 DNA sequence: TGTGCCAGCAGCTTAAGGGTTAGCTCTGGGGCCAACGTCCTGACTTTC. The chain uses TRBV11-2 and TRBJ2-6; D unclear. Trimming shortened V by 2 bases and J by 0 bases, and 8 bases separated the two germline ends. Germline CDR1 SGHAT, CDR2 FQNNGV. The CDR3 has 16 amino acids.

The CDR3 sequence: CASSPPGRTPGQPQHF. CDR3 coding DNA: TGTGCCAGCTCACCACCGGGACGCACACCGGGGCAGCCCCAGCATTTT. The J gene is TRBJ1-5, the V gene TRBV18; perhaps TRBD1 as D (5 bases). This CDR3 region has 16 residues. Germline values: CDR1 KGHSH, CDR2 LQKENI. The V end lost 0 bases, the J end lost 7 bases, and 16 bases lay between the germline ends.

The chain joins TRBV7-9 to TRBJ1-4, with D maybe TRBD1 (5 bases). Trimming took 0 bases from V and 11 from J, leaving 10 bases between them. The CDR3 runs 13 residues. Germline values: CDR1 SEHNR, CDR2 FQNEAQ (reference sequence). The CDR3 DNA reads as TGTGCCAGCAGCTTAGCTCCCGCAGGGAAACTGTTTTTT. This gives the protein CASSLAPAGKLFF.

This chain connects TRBV4-3 to TRBJ2-4, with TRBD2 matching over 12 bases. Trimming cost V 3 bases and J 6 bases; bases outside gene matches: 6. CDR3 length equals 16 residues. Per germline, CDR1 LGHNA and CDR2 YSLEER. Here the CDR3 reads CASSHLTSGGLNIQYF. The CDR3 DNA reads TGCGCCAGCAGCCATTTGACTAGCGGGGGATTAAACATTCAGTACTTC.

The rearrangement links TRBV5-1 to TRBJ1-2, with D unresolved. Germline loops: CDR1 SGHRS, CDR2 YFSETQ. With 0 bases removed from V and 4 bases from J, the gap between germline ends came to 34 bases. CDR3 size: 22 residues. The CDR3 DNA reads as TGCGCCAGCAGCTTGGCCCCATATCTCGGACGGGAGTCAATCCAGCTCGGCTATGGCTACACCTTC. Protein: CASSLAPYLGRESIQLGYGYTF.

This sequence joins TRBV5-1 and TRBJ2-5; D gene uncertain. V was pared by 4 bases and J by 4 bases, with 11 bases between. From germline, CDR1 is SGHRS and CDR2 YFSETQ. The CDR3 consists of 13 residues. CDR3 amino acids: CASSPGWGETQYF. The CDR3 region has the DNA TGCGCCAGCAGCCCCGGGTGGGGAGAGACCCAGTACTTC.

Written as DNA, the CDR3 is TGTGCCAGTAGTATTCATACGGACAGAGGTAAACGTGGCTACACCTTC. Amino acids: CASSIHTDRGKRGYTF. The chain uses TRBV19 and TRBJ1-2, with a tentative D call TRBD1 (6 bases). This CDR3 comprises 16 residues. Per the germline V gene, CDR1 is LNHDA and CDR2 is SQIVND (reference sequence). The V end lost 3 bases, the J end lost 7 bases, and 21 bases lay between the germline ends.